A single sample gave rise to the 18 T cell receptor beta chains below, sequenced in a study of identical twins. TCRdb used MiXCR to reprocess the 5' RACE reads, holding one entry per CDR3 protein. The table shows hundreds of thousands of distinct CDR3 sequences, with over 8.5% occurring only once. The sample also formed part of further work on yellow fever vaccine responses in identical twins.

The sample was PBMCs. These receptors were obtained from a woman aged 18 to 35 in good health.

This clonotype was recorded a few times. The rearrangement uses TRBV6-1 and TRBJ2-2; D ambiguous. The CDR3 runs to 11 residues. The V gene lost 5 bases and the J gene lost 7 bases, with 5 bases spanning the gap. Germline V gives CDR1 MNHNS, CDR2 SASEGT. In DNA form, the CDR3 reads TGTGCCAGCAGTCAGAACGGGGAGCTGTTTTTT. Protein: CASSQNGELFF.

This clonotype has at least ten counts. The CDR3 reads CASSQDTRTASYEQYF. DNA of the CDR3: TGCGCCAGCAGCCAAGATACTCGGACAGCCTCCTACGAGCAGTACTTC. The rearrangement joins TRBV4-3 to TRBJ2-7, with TRBD1 as a possible D gene (6 bases). V was pared by 0 bases and J by 0 bases, with 12 bases between. The CDR3 covers 16 residues. Germline CDR1 is LGHNA and CDR2 is YSLEER.

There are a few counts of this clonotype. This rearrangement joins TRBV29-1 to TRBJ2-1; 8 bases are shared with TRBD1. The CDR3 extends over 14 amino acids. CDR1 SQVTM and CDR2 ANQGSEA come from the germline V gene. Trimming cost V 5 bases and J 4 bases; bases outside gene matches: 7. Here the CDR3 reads CSVLDRVGYNEQFF. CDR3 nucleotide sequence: TGCAGCGTTTTGGACAGGGTCGGGTACAATGAGCAGTTCTTC.

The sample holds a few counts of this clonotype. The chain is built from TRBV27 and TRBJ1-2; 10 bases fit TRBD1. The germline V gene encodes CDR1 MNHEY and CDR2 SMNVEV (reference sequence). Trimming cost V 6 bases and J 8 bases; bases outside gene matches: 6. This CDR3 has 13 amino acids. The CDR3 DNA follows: TGTGCCAGCAGAGGGACAGGGGTTTCCGGCTACACCTTC. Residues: CASRGTGVSGYTF.

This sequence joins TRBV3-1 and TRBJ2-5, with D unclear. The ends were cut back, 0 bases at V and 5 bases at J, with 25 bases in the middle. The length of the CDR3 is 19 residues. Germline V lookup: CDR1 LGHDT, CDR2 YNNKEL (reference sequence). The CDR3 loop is CASSQDGGSYKGSPETQYF. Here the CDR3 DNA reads TGTGCCAGCAGCCAAGACGGTGGTAGCTATAAGGGATCCCCGGAGACCCAGTACTTC.

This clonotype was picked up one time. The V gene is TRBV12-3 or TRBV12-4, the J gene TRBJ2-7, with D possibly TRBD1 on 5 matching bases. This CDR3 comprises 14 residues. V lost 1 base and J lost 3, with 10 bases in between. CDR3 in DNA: TGTGCCAGCAGTTTAGGGACACGGATCTACGAGCAGTACTTC. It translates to CASSLGTRIYEQYF.

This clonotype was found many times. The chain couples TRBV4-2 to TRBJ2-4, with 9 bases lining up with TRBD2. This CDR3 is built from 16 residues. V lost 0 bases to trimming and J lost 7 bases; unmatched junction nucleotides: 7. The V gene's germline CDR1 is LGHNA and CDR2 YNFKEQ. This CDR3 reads CASSQEPGGGANIQYF. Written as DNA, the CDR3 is TGTGCCAGCAGCCAAGAGCCCGGCGGGGGGGCGAACATTCAGTACTTC.

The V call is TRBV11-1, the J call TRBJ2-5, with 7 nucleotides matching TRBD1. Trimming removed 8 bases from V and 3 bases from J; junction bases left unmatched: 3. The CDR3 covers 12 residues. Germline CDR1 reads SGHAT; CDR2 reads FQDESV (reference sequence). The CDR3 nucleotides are TGTGCCAGCGGGACAGAGGAAGAGACCCAGTACTTC. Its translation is CASGTEEETQYF.

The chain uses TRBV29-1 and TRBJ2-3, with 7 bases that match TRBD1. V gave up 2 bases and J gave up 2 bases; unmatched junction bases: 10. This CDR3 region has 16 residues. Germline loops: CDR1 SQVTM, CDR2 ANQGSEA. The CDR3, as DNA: TGCAGCGTTGAATTCTTTTGGACAGGAGACACAGATACGCAGTATTTT. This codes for CSVEFFWTGDTDTQYF.

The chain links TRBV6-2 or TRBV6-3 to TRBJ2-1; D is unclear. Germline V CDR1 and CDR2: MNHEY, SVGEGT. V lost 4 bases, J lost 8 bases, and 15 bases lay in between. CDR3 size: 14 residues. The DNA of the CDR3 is TGTGCCAGCAGTTGGATCAGTGTGGGCTATGAGCAGTTCTTC. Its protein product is CASSWISVGYEQFF.

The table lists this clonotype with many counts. CDR3 sequence: CATSDFRLYNEQFF. DNA of the CDR3: TGTGCCACCAGTGATTTCAGACTATACAATGAGCAGTTCTTC. V is TRBV24-1 and J is TRBJ2-1; tentatively, D is TRBD2 (5 bases). This CDR3 has 14 residues. Germline V gives CDR1 KGHDR, CDR2 SFDVKD. Trimming took off 1 base at V and 4 bases at J, with 7 bases between the two ends.

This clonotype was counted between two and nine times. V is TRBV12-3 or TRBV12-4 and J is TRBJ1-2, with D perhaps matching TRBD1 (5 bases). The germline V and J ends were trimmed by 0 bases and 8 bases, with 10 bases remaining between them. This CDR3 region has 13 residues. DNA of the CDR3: TGTGCCAGCAGTTTAGCAGGGGCGCAGGGCTACACCTTC. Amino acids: CASSLAGAQGYTF.

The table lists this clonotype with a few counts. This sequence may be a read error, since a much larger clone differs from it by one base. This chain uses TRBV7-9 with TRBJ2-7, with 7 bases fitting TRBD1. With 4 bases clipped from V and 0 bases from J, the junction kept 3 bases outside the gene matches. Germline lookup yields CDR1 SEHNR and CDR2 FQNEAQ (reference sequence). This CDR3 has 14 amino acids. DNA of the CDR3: TGTGCCAGCAGCTCGGACAGGAGCTCCTACGAGCAGTACTTC. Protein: CASSSDRSSYEQYF. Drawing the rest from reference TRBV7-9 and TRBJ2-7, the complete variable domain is DTGVSQNPRHKITKRGQNVTFRCDPISEHNRLYWYRQTLGQGPEFLTYFQNEAQLEKSRLLSDRFSAERPKGSFSTLEIQRTEQGDSAMYLCASSSDRSSYEQYFGPGTRLTVT.

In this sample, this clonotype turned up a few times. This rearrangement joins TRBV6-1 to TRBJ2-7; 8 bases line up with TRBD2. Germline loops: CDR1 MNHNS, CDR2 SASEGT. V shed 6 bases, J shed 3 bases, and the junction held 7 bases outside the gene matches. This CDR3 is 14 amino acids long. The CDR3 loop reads CASRGPGLGYEQYF. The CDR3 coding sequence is TGTGCCAGCAGGGGGCCGGGACTAGGCTACGAGCAGTACTTC.

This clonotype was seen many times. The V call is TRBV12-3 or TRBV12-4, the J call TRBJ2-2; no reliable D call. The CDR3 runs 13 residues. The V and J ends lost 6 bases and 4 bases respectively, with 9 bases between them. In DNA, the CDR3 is TGTGCCAGCAGCCCCGCCTCCACCGGGGAGCTGTTTTTT. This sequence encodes CASSPASTGELFF.

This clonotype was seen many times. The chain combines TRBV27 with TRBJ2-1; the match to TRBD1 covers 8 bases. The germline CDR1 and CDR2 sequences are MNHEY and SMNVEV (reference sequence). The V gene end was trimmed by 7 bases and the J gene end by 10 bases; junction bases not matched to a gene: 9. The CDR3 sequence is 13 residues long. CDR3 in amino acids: CASKITGGGEQFF. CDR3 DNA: TGTGCCAGCAAAATAACAGGGGGAGGAGAGCAGTTCTTC.

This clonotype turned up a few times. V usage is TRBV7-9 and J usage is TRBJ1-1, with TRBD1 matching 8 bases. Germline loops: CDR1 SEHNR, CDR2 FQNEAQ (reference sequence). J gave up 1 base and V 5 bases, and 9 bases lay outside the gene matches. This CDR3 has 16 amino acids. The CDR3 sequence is CASSQRGQGSNTEAFF. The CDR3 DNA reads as TGTGCCAGCAGCCAACGTGGACAGGGCTCGAACACTGAAGCTTTCTTT.

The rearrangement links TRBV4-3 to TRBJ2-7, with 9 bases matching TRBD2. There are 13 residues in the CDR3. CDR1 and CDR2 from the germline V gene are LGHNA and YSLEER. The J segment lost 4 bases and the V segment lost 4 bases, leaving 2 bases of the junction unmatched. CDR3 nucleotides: TGCGCCAGCAGCCCGCGGGAGGGGTACGAGCAGTACTTC. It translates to CASSPREGYEQYF.